The entry below describes one T cell receptor beta chain. The target antigen is unknown. These data originate in a study of T cell responses to AZD1222 COVID-19 vaccine. Study-level points and caveats: Spike-spanning, vaccine-associated CD4 TCRs were dominant at 160-218 and 743-854. Clonal diversity was possibly underestimated, and the donors were mostly white British, with more females. Scientists sampled the repertoires only once the peak T cell response had passed.

The protocol was immunoSEQ multiplex PCR, while the TCRdb copy is restricted to in-frame clones and leaves out a portion. The sample yields about 180,000 clones, 90% seen once. The CDR3 runs 14 residues. V shed 5 bases, J shed 7 bases, and the junction held 9 bases outside the gene matches. The germline gives CDR1 MNHEY, CDR2 SVGAGI. This material consisted of peripheral blood, taken on day 0 of AZD1222 vaccination. This TCR came from an adult in good health. This chain joins TRBV6-5 and TRBJ1-2, with TRBD1 matching 8 bases. DNA of the CDR3: TGTGCCAGCAGTCCCCGACAGGGGCAGAGTGGCTACACCTTC. Protein sequence: CASSPRQGQSGYTF.